These T cell receptor beta chains were read from a single sample in a study of T cells expressing NK-cell markers. Using the 5' RACE reads, TCRdb records one entry per CDR3 protein without DNA. This repertoire includes 500,000 or so distinct CDR3 sequences. Source material: blood T cells: a sorted CD56 or NKG2C T cell subset, CD4+ or CD8+ T cells, or bulk PBMC T cells (not recorded which). These receptors were collected from a man aged 18 to 30 in good health. CDR3s include the opening cysteine and the closing phenylalanine or tryptophan.

v_gene: TRBV29-1; j_gene: TRBJ2-1; CDR3aa: CSVDFRYAGEQFF
v_gene: TRBV4-3; j_gene: TRBJ2-3; CDR3aa: CASSQDRRGGITDTQYF
v_gene: TRBV24-1; j_gene: TRBJ2-5; CDR3aa: CATSDFRDLLETQYF
v_gene: TRBV3-1; j_gene: TRBJ2-2; CDR3aa: CASSRDGVTGELFF
v_gene: TRBV6-6; j_gene: TRBJ2-7; CDR3aa: CASGQVNRYEQYF
v_gene: TRBV10-3; j_gene: TRBJ2-6; CDR3aa: CATSGQGATGANVLTF
v_gene: TRBV27; j_gene: TRBJ1-1; CDR3aa: CASSFRRQGAGNTEAFF
v_gene: TRBV27; j_gene: TRBJ1-5; CDR3aa: CASSYGIAQPQHF
v_gene: TRBV12-3/TRBV12-4; j_gene: TRBJ2-1; CDR3aa: CASTRRGTTYYNEQFF
v_gene: TRBV6-2/TRBV6-3; j_gene: TRBJ2-1; CDR3aa: CASSYTARTGPYNEQFF
v_gene: TRBV20-1; j_gene: TRBJ2-5; CDR3aa: CSARDHRVVVETQYF
v_gene: TRBV20-1; j_gene: TRBJ2-1; CDR3aa: CSASDTGYNEQFF
v_gene: TRBV12-3/TRBV12-4; j_gene: TRBJ2-3; CDR3aa: CASIAGAFSDTQYF
v_gene: TRBV15; j_gene: TRBJ2-1; CDR3aa: CATSRDRSSGFYEQFF
v_gene: TRBV12-3/TRBV12-4; j_gene: TRBJ2-2; CDR3aa: CASSSTGGWDTGELFF
v_gene: TRBV12-3/TRBV12-4; j_gene: TRBJ1-5; CDR3aa: CASSLKTGYSNQPQHF
v_gene: TRBV5-1; j_gene: TRBJ2-5; CDR3aa: CASSLESMQETQYF
v_gene: TRBV29-1; j_gene: TRBJ2-2; CDR3aa: CSVYLWNRDPPGELFF
v_gene: TRBV18; j_gene: TRBJ2-5; CDR3aa: CASSLGTGALETQYF
v_gene: TRBV6-1; j_gene: TRBJ1-2; CDR3aa: CASSEVHGYTF